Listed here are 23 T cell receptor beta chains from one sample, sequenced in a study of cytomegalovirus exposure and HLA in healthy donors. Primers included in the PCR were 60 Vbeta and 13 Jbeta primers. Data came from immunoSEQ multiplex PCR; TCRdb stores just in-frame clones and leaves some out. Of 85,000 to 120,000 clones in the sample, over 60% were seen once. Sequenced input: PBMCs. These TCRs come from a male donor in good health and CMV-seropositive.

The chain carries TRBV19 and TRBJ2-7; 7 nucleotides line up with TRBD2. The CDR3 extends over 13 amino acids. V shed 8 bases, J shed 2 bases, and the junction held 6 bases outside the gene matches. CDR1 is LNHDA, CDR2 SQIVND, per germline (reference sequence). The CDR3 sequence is CASAPGGAYEQYF. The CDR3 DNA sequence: TGTGCCAGTGCCCCGGGGGGAGCCTACGAGCAGTACTTC.

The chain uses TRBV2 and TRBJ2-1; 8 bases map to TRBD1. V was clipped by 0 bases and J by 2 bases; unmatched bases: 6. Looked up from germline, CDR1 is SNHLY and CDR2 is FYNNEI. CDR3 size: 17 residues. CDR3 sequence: CASSEALGDRPYNEQFF. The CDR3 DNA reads TGTGCCAGCAGTGAAGCGCTTGGGGACAGGCCCTACAATGAGCAGTTCTTC.

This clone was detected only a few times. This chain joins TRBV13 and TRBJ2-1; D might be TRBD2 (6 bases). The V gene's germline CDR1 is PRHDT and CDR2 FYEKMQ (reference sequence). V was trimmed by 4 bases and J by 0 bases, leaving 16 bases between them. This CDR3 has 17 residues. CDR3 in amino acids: CASSSFSRTNSYNEQFF. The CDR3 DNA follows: TGTGCCAGCAGCTCCTTTTCTCGGACTAACTCCTACAATGAGCAGTTCTTC. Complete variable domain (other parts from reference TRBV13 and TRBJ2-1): AAGVIQSPRHLIKEKRETATLKCYPIPRHDTVYWYQQGPGQDPQFLISFYEKMQSDKGSIPDRFSAQQFSDYHSELNMSSLELGDSALYFCASSSFSRTNSYNEQFFGPGTRLTVL.

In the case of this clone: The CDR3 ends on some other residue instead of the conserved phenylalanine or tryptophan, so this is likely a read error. In DNA form, the CDR3 reads TGCGCCAGCAGCCAAGCGGGGGGGAGGCAGGGTGACGGCTACACCCTC. Encoded protein: CASSQAGGRQGDGYTL. The chain couples TRBV4-1 to TRBJ1-2; tentative D call: TRBD1 (5 bases). From germline, CDR1 is MGHRA and CDR2 YSYEKL. Trimming pared 1 base from V and 8 bases from J, leaving 20 bases between. The CDR3 spans 16 residues.

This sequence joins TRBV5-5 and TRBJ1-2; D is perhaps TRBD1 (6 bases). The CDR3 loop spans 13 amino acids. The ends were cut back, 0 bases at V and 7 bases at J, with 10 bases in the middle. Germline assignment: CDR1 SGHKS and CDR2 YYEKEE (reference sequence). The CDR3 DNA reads TGTGCCAGCAGCTTGGTGACAGGTGGTGGCTACACCTTC. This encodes CASSLVTGGGYTF.

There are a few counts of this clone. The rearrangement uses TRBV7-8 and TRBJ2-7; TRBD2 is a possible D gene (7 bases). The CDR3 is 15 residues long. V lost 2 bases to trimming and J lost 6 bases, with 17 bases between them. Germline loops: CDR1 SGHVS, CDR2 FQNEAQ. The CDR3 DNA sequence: TGTGCCAGCAGCTTAAGGGGGGACTACCTCAGCGAGCAGTACTTC. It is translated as CASSLRGDYLSEQYF.

CDR3 DNA sequence: TGTGCCAGCTCCGACAGGGCCCTTTACAATGAGCAGTTCTTC. It specifies CASSDRALYNEQFF. The chain joins TRBV28 to TRBJ2-1; 7 bases match TRBD1. CDR1 MDHEN and CDR2 SYDVKM come from the germline V gene. J gave up 4 bases and V 8 bases, and 8 bases lay outside the gene matches. This CDR3 has 14 residues.

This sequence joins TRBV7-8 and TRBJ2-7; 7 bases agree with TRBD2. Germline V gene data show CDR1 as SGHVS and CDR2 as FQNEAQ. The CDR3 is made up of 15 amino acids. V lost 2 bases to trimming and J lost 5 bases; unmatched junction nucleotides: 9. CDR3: CASSLLRGRANEQYF. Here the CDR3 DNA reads TGTGCCAGCAGCTTATTAAGAGGGAGGGCCAACGAGCAGTACTTC. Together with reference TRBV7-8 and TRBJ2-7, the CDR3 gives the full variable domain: GAGVSQSPRYKVAKRGQDVALRCDPISGHVSLFWYQQALGQGPEFLTYFQNEAQLDKSGLPSDRFFAERPEGSVSTLKIQRTQQEDSAVYLCASSLLRGRANEQYFGPGTRLTVT.

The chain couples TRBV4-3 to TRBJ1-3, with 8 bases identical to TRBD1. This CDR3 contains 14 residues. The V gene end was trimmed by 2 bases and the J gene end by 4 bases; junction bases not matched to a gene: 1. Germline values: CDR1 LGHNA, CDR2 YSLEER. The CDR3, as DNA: TGCGCCAGCAGCCAACAGGGGGCGGGAAACACCATATATTTT. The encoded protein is CASSQQGAGNTIYF.

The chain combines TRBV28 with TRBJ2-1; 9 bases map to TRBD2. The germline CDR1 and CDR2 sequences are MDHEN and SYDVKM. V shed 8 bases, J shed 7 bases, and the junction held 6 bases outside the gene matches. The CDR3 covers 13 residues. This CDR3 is CASLLSGSNEQFF. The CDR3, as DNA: TGTGCCAGCTTACTTAGCGGGAGTAATGAGCAGTTCTTC.

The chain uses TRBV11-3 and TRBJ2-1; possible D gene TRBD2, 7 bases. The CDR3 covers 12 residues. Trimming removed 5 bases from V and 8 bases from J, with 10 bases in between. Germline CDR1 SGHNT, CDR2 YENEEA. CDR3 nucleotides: TGTGCCAGCAGCGAAGGGGGGGATGAGCAGTTCTTC. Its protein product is CASSEGGDEQFF.

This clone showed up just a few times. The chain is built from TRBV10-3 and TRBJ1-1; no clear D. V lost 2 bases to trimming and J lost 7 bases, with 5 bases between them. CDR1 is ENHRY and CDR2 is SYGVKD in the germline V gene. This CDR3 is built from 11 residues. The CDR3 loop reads CAISEGGEAFF. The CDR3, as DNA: TGTGCCATCAGTGAGGGAGGTGAAGCTTTCTTT.

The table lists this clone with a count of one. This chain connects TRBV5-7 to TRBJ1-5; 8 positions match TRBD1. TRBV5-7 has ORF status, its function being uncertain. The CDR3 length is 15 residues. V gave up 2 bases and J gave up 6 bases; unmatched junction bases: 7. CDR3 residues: CASSLKDREGQPQHF. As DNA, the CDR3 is TGTGCCAGCAGCTTAAAGGACAGGGAAGGTCAGCCCCAGCATTTT.

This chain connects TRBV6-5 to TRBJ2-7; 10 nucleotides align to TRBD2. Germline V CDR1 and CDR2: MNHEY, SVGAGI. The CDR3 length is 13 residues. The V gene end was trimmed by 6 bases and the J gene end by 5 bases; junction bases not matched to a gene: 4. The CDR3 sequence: CASRLAGGDEQYF. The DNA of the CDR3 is TGTGCCAGCAGGTTAGCGGGAGGAGACGAGCAGTACTTC.

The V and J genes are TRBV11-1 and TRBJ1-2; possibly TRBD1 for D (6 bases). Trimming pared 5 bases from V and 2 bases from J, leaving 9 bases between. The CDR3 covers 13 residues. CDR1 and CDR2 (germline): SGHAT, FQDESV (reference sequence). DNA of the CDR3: TGTGCCAGCAGCCCTAGGGGGAACTATGGCTACACCTTC. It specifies CASSPRGNYGYTF. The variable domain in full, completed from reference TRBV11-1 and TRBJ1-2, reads EAEVAQSPRYKITEKSQAVAFWCDPISGHATLYWYRQILGQGPELLVQFQDESVVDDSQLPKDRFSAERLKGVDSTLKIQPAELGDSAMYLCASSPRGNYGYTFGSGTRLTVV.

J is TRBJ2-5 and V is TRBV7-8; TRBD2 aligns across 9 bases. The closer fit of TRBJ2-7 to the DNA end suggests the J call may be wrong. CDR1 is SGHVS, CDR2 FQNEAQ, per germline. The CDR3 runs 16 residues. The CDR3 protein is CASSLGISGSPHEQYF. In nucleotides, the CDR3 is TGTGCCAGCAGCTTAGGAATTAGCGGGAGTCCCCACGAGCAGTACTTC.

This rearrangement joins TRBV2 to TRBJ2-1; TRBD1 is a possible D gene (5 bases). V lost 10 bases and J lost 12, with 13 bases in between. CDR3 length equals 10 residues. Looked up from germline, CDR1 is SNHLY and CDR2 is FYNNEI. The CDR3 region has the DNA TGTGCCACCCGGCTTGACAGGCAGTTCTTC. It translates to CATRLDRQFF.

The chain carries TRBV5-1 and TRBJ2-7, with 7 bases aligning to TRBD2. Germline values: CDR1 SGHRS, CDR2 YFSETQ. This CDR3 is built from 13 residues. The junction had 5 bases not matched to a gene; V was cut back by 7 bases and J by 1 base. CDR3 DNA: TGCGCCAGCTCCTGGGGGGGTTCCTACGAGCAGTACTTC. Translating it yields CASSWGGSYEQYF.

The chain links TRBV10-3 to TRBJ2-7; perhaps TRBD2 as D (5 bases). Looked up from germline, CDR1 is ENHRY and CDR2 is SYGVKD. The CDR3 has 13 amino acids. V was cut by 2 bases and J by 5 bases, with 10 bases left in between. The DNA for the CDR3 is TGTGCCATCAGTGAGATCTCTAGCCACGAGCAGTACTTC. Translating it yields CAISEISSHEQYF.

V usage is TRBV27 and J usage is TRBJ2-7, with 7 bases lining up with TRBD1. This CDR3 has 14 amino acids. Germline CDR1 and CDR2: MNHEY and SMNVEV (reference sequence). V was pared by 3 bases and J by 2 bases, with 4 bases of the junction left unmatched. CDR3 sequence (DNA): TGTGCCAGCAGTTTCCAAGACAGGGCCTACGAGCAGTACTTC. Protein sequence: CASSFQDRAYEQYF.

The CDR3 protein is CASSAPTGRPQETQYF. The CDR3 nucleotides read TGTGCCAGCTCAGCCCCCACCGGGAGACCCCAAGAGACCCAGTACTTC. This chain uses TRBV18 with TRBJ2-5; TRBD2 is a possible D gene (6 bases). The V end was cut by 5 bases, the J end by 1 base, with 17 bases between. The CDR3 is 16 amino acids. The germline CDR1 and CDR2 sequences are KGHSH and LQKENI.

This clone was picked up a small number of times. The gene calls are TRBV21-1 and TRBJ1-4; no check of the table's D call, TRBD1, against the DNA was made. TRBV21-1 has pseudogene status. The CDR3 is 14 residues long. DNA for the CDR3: TGTGCCAGCAGCTCAGGGGCATTACGAGAAAAACTGTTTTTT. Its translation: CASSSGALREKLFF.

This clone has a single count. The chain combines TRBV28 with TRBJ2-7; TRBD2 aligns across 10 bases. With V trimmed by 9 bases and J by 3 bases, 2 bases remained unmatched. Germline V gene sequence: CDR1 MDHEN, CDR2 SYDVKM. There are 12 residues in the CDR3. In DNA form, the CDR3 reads TGTGCCAGTCGGACTAGCGGCTACGAGCAGTACTTC. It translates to CASRTSGYEQYF. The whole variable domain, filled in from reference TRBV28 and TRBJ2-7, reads DVKVTQSSRYLVKRTGEKVFLECVQDMDHENMFWYRQDPGLGLRLIYFSYDVKMKEKGDIPEGYSVSREKKERFSLILESASTNQTSMYLCASRTSGYEQYFGPGTRLTVT.